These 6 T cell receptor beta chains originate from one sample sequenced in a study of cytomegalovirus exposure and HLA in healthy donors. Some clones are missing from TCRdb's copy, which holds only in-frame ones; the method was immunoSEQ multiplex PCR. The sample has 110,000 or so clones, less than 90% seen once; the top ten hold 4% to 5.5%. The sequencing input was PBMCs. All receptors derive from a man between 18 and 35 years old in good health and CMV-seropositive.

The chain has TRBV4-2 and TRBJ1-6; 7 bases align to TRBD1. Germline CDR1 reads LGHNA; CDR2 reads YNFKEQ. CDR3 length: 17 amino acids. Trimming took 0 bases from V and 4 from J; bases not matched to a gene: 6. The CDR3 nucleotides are TGTGCCAGCAGCCAAGAGTCTCCGGGACAGTATAATTCACCCCTCCACTTT. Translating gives CASSQESPGQYNSPLHF.

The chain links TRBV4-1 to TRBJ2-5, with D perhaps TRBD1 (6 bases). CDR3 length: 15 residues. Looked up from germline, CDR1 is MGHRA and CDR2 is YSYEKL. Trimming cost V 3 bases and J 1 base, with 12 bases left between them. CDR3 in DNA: TGCGCCAGCAGCCACGATACAGGGTTCCAAGAGACCCAGTACTTC. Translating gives CASSHDTGFQETQYF.

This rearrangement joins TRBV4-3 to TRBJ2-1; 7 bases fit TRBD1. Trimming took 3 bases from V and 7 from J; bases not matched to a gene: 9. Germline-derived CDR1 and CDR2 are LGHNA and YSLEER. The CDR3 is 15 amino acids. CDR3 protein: CASSHSYRGSNEQFF. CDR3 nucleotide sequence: TGCGCCAGCAGCCACTCATACAGGGGCTCGAATGAGCAGTTCTTC.

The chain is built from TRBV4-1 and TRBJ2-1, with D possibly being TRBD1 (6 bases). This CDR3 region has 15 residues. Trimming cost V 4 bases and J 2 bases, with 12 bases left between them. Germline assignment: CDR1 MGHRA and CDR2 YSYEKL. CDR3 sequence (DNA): TGCGCCAGCAGCCGTCTGGGGACAACCTACAATGAGCAGTTCTTC. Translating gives CASSRLGTTYNEQFF.

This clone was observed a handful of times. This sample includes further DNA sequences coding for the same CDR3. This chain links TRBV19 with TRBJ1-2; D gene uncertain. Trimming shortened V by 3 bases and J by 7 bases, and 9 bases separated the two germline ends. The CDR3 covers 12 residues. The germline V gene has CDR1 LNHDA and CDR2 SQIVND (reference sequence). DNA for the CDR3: TGTGCCAGTAGTATCCTTGGGCGTGGCTACACCTTC. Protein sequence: CASSILGRGYTF.

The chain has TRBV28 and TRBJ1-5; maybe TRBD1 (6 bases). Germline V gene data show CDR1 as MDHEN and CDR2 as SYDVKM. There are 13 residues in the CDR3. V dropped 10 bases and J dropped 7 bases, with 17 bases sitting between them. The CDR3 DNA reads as TGTGCCATCAAAAGTAGGGGGAAGCAGCCCCAGCATTTT. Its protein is CAIKSRGKQPQHF.